This T cell receptor beta chain is drawn from a study of T cell changes during pregnancy in multiple sclerosis. This clone was seen only once. Assay used: immunoSEQ multiplex PCR; TCRdb lists only in-frame clones, some missing. This sample yields approximately 87,000 clones, of which over 80% are seen a single time; 0.45% to 0.55% belongs to the top ten. Germline V gene data show CDR1 as KGHSY and CDR2 as FQNENV. This CDR3 is built from 14 residues. Trimming removed 1 base from V and 2 bases from J, with 8 bases in between. The chain couples TRBV16 to TRBJ1-2; D not resolved. This material consisted of CD4+ T cells from peripheral blood mononuclear cells, taken in the second trimester of pregnancy. The TCR sequence derives from a female donor with multiple sclerosis, enrolled in a pregnancy study. CDR3 nucleotide sequence: TGTGCCAGCAGCCAATACGCGGGGAACTATGGCTACACCTTC. Its translation: CASSQYAGNYGYTF.